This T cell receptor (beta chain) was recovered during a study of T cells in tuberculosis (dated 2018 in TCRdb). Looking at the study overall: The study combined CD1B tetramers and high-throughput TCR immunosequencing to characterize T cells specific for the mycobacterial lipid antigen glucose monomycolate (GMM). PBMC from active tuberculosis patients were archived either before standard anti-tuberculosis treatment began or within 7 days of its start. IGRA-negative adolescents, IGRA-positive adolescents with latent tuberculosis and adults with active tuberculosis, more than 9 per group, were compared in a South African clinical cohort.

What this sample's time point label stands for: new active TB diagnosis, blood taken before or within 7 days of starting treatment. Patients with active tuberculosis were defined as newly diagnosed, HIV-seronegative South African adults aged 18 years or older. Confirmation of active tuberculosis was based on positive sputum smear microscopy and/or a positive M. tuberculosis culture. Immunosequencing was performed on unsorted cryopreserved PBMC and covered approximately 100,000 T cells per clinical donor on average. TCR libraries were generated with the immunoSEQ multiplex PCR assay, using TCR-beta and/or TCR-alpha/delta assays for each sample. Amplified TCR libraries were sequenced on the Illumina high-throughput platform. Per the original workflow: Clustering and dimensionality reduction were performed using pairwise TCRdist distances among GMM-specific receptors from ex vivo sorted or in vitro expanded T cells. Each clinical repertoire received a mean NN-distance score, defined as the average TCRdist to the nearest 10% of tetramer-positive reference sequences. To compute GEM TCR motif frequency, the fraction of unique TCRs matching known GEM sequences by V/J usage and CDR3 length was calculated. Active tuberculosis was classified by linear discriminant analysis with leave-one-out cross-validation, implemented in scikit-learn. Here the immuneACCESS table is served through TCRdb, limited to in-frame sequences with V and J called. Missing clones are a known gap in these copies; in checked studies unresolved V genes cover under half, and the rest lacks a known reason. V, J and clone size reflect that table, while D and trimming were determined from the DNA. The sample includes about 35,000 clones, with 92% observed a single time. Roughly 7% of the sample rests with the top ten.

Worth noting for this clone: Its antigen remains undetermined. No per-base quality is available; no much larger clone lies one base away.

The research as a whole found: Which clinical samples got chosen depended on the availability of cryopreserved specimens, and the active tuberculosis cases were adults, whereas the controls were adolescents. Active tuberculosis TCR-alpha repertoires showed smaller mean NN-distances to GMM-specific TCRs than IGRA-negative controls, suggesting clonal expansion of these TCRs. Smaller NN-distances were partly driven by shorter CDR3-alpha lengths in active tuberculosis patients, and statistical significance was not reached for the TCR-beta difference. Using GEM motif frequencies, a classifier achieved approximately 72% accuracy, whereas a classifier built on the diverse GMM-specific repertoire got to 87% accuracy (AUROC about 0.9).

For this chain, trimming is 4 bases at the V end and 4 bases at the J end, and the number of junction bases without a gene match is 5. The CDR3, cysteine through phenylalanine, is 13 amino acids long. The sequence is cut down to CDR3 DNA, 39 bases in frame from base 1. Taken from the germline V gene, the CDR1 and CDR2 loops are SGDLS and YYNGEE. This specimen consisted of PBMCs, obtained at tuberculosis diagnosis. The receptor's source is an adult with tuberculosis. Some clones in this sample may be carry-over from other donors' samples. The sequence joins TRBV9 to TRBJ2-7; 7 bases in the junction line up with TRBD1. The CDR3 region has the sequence CASSSRQGYEQYF. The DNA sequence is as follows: TGTGCCAGCAGCTCCAGACAGGGTTACGAGCAGTACTTC.